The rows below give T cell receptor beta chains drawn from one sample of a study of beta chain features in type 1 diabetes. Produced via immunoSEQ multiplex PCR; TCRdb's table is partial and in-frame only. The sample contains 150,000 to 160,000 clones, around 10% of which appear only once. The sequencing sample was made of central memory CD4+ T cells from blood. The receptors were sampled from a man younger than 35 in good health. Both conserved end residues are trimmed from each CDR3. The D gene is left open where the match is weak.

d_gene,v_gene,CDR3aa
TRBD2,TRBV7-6,ASSPRTSGDTDTQY
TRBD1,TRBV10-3,AISTGDRANEQF
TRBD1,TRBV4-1,ASSQDLRQGGREQY
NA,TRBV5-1,ASSTLRETQY
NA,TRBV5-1,ASSSGGGPPRNTQY
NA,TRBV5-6,ASSLQWQSVNTEAF
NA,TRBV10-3,AISELQLSGTQY
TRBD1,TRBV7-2,ASSERQGESKNIQY
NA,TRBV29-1,SVGVSGNTIY
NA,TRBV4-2,ASSQDPQGYNEQF
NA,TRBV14,ASSPETIYGYT
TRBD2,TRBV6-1,ASSTSGRAPGEQF
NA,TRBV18,ASSPGQQYEQY
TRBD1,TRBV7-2,ASSQDRADTQY
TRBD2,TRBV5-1,ASSFSRRTSQSYNEQF
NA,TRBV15,ATSRAGIRRAY
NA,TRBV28,ASSFSGHQETQY
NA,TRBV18,ASSPDVAYEQY
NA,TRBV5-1,ASRLYLNTGELF